What follows describes a single T cell receptor (beta chain). This sample stems from a study of blood T cell repertoires in COVID-19. Study background: The cDNA or gDNA used as material had been derived from T cells, B-cell-depleted T cells, or PBMCs.

The CDR3 totals 14 residues. Between the trimmed V and J ends, which lost 7 bases and 7 bases, there was a span of 14 bases. CDR1 is MDHEN and CDR2 is SYDVKM in the germline V gene. Only in-frame clones appear in the TCRdb table, and some are missing; sequencing was by immunoSEQ multiplex PCR. The sample has 150,000 to 200,000 clones, 60% to 85% seen once. The V gene is TRBV28, the J gene TRBJ1-6; tentatively, D is TRBD1 (5 bases). The sample consisted of peripheral blood. The TCR was taken from a woman between 45 and 60 years old with active or convalescent COVID-19. CDR3 protein: CASIGTFHNSPLHF. The CDR3, as DNA: TGTGCCAGCATAGGGACTTTTCACAATTCACCCCTCCACTTT.